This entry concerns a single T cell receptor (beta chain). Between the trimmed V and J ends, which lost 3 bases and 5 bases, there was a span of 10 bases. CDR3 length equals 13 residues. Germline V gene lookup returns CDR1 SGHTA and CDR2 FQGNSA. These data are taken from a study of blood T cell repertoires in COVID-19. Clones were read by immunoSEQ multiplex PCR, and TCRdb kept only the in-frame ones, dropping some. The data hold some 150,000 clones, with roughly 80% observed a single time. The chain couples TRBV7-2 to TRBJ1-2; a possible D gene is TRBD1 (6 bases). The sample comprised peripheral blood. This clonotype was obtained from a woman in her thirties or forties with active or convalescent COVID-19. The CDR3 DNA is TGTGCCAGCAGCTTCCAGGGGACGTATGGCTACACCTTC. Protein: CASSFQGTYGYTF.